The next 5 T cell receptor beta chains were all read from a single sample in a study of shared clonotypes between healthy human individuals. Sequenced by immunoSEQ multiplex PCR; TCRdb stores in-frame clones only, minus some. The sample yields a few million clones, around 95% seen once. The source material was naive CD4+ T cells sorted from blood. Subset here: CD45RA+ positively selected. These receptors originate from a man aged 18 to 29 in good health.

The rearrangement links TRBV5-6 to TRBJ2-2, with 7 bases fitting TRBD1. CDR1 is SGHDT and CDR2 is YYEEEE in the germline V gene. CDR3 size: 13 residues. With 4 bases clipped from V and 8 bases from J, the junction kept 5 bases outside the gene matches. CDR3 in DNA: TGTGCCAGCAGCCTAGACAGGGATGGGGAGCTGTTTTTT. Its translation is CASSLDRDGELFF.

V gene TRBV11-3 combines with J gene TRBJ1-1, with D possibly being TRBD1 (6 bases). Trimming took 3 bases from V and 2 from J, leaving 13 bases between them. Per germline, CDR1 SGHNT and CDR2 YENEEA. The CDR3 consists of 15 residues. CDR3 sequence: CASSLGTRGNTEAFF. For the CDR3, the DNA is TGTGCCAGCAGCTTGGGGACCAGGGGAAACACTGAAGCTTTCTTT.

The chain recombines TRBV9 with TRBJ2-1; TRBD1 matches at 10 bases. J lost 1 base, V lost 0 bases, and 4 bases had no gene match. This CDR3 region has 17 residues. Looked up from germline, CDR1 is SGDLS and CDR2 is YYNGEE. The CDR3 coding sequence is TGTGCCAGCAGCGTAGAGGGACAGGGGATTTCCTACAATGAGCAGTTCTTC. Protein product: CASSVEGQGISYNEQFF. The full variable domain, completed using reference TRBV9 and TRBJ2-1, is DSGVTQTPKHLITATGQRVTLRCSPRSGDLSVYWYQQSLDQGLQFLIQYYNGEERAKGNILERFSAQQFPDLHSELNLSSLELGDSALYFCASSVEGQGISYNEQFFGPGTRLTVL.

The V and J genes are TRBV28 and TRBJ2-1; D remains ambiguous. CDR3 size: 12 residues. The V end lost 3 bases, the J end lost 6 bases, and 6 bases lay between the germline ends. The germline gives CDR1 MDHEN, CDR2 SYDVKM. CDR3 sequence reads: CASSFRPNEQFF. In DNA form, the CDR3 reads TGTGCCAGCAGTTTCAGGCCCAATGAGCAGTTCTTC.

The CDR3 is CASRRDEPGETQYF. DNA for the CDR3: TGTGCCAGCAGGCGGGACGAGCCGGGGGAGACCCAGTACTTC. V and J are TRBV28 and TRBJ2-5; perhaps TRBD2 as D (6 bases). This CDR3 is built from 14 residues. Germline V lookup: CDR1 MDHEN, CDR2 SYDVKM. Deletions cut 6 bases from V and 5 bases from J, with 16 bases between. The complete variable domain, with remaining parts taken from reference TRBV28 and TRBJ2-5, reads DVKVTQSSRYLVKRTGEKVFLECVQDMDHENMFWYRQDPGLGLRLIYFSYDVKMKEKGDIPEGYSVSREKKERFSLILESASTNQTSMYLCASRRDEPGETQYFGPGTRLLVL.